This T cell receptor beta chain originates from a study of CD8 T cells in ankylosing spondylitis. V lost 3 bases, J lost 2 bases, and 16 bases stayed unmatched. This CDR3 is built from 18 residues. CDR1 MDHEN and CDR2 SYDVKM come from the germline V gene. Points from the study as a whole: Reactive arthritis synovial fluid and blood were previously reported to contain some motif variants. There was a TCR beta motif, made of fewer than 10 highly homologous variants, that appeared characteristic of ankylosing spondylitis blood.

This clonotype was detected many times. Its antigen remains unknown. Quantitative barcoded 5'-RACE was used to prepare TCR beta libraries. Each CDR3 protein gets one entry after TCRdb re-called the 5' RACE reads with MiXCR. The sample has about 510,000 distinct CDR3 sequences, about 5.4% seen once. The chain combines TRBV28 with TRBJ2-7, with TRBD1 matching over 7 bases. The source is a male donor with ankylosing spondylitis. Sequencing was carried out using blood, either unsorted or a sorted T cell fraction (not recorded which). For the CDR3, the DNA is TGTGCCAGCAGTTTCCCCTACCTACCGGGACAGAAAACCTACGAGCAGTACTTC. Translating gives CASSFPYLPGQKTYEQYF.